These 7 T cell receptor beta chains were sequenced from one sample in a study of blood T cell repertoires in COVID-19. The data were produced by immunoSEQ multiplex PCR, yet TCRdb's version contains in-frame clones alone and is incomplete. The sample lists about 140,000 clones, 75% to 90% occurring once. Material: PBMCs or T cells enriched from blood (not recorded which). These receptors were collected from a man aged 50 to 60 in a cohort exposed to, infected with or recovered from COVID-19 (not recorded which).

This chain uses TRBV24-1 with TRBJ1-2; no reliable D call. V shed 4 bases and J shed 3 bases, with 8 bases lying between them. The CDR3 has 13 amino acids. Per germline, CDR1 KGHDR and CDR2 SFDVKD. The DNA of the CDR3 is TGTGCCACCAGTGAGTCCGGGGACTATGGCTACACCTTC. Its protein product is CATSESGDYGYTF.

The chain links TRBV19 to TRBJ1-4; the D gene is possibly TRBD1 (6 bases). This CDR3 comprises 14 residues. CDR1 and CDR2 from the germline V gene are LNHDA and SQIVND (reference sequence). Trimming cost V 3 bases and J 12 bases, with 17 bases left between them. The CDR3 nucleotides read TGTGCCAGTAGTATTTCTGGGGCAGGGACACAACTGTTTTTT. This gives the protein CASSISGAGTQLFF.

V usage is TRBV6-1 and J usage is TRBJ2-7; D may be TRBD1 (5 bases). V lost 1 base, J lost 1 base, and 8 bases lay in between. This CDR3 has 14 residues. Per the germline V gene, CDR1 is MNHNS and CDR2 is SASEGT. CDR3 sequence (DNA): TGTGCCAGCAGTGAAGGACAGATTTCCTACGAGCAGTACTTC. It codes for CASSEGQISYEQYF.

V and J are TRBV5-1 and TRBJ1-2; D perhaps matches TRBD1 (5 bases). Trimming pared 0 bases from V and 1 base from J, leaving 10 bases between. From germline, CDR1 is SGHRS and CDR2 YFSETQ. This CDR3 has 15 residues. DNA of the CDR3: TGCGCCAGCAGCTTGGATCCAGGGATTAACTATGGCTACACCTTC. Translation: CASSLDPGINYGYTF. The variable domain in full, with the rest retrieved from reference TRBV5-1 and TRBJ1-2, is KAGVTQTPRYLIKTRGQQVTLSCSPISGHRSVSWYQQTPGQGLQFLFEYFSETQRNKGNFPGRFSGRQFSNSRSEMNVSTLELGDSALYLCASSLDPGINYGYTFGSGTRLTVV.

CDR3 coding DNA: TGTGCCAGCACCTTGACAGGGACTAGCAATGAGCAGTTCTTC. This gives the protein CASTLTGTSNEQFF. The gene calls are TRBV7-6 and TRBJ2-1, with D tentatively TRBD2 (8 bases). The CDR3 consists of 14 residues. Germline CDR1 and CDR2: SGHVS and FNYEAQ. The V gene lost 7 bases and the J gene lost 6 bases, with 16 bases spanning the gap.

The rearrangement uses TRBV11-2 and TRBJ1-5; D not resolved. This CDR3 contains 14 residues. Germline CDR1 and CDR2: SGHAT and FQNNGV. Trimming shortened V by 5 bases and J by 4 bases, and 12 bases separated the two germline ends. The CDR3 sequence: CASSASGLNQPQHF. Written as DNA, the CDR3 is TGTGCCAGCAGCGCCTCTGGGCTTAATCAGCCCCAGCATTTT.

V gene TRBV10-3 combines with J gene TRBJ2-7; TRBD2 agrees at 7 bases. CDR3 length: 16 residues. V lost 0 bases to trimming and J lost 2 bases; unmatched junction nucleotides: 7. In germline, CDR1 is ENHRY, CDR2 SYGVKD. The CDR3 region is CAISESMTSFAYEQYF. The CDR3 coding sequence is TGTGCCATCAGTGAGTCGATGACTAGCTTTGCCTACGAGCAGTACTTC.